The 6 T cell receptor beta chains below were found in one sample sequenced in a study of T cells in Graves' hyperthyroidism and ophthalmopathy (dated by TCRdb to about 2019). Library method: multiplex PCR. The reads were generated on an Illumina HiSeq 2000. TCR beta CDR3 regions were amplified from RNA transcripts. For the first round of RT-PCR on the TCR CDR3, the HTBI primer set was used together with the Qiagen OneStep RT-PCR kit. TCRdb ran its own pipeline on the public reads, namely fastp trimming at Q25 and MiXCR clone calling, and kept in-frame beta chains. Each CDR3 protein appears once, grouped with its most common genes and DNA. The sample table lists tens of thousands of distinct CDR3 sequences, less than 50% of them with a count of one. The top ten constitute around 12% of the sample. The sequenced material came from blood. The source is a woman aged 25 to 39 with Graves' ophthalmopathy.

V gene TRBV9 combines with J gene TRBJ2-5; 11 bases are a match to TRBD1. Germline V gene lookup returns CDR1 SGDLS and CDR2 YYNGEE. The trim removed 4 bases at V and 4 bases at J, leaving 3 bases unmatched. The CDR3 is 14 residues long. The CDR3 is CASSLGTGGETQYF. The CDR3 coding sequence is TGTGCCAGCAGCTTGGGGACAGGGGGAGAGACCCAGTACTTC.

This clonotype is a singleton in its sample. Given a much more abundant clone one base away, this may be a read error. This sequence joins TRBV28 and TRBJ1-5; D is uncertain. This CDR3 comprises 15 residues. CDR1 and CDR2 (germline): MDHEN, SYDVKM. This CDR3 is CASSVWQETDQPQHF. CDR3 DNA sequence: TGTGCCAGCAGTGTATGGCAGGAGACTGATCAGCCCCAGCATTTT.

This clonotype is medium-sized within its sample. The junction differs from germline at one of its ends, possibly a read error. The gene calls are TRBV7-9 and TRBJ2-7, with D maybe TRBD1 (6 bases). The CDR3 is 12 residues long. The germline CDR1 and CDR2 sequences are SEHNR and FQNEAQ (reference sequence). CDR3 DNA sequence: TGTGCCAGCAGCTTAATGGACAGAACAACGCACTTC. Its protein is CASSLMDRTTHF. The whole variable domain, filled in from reference TRBV7-9 and TRBJ2-7, reads DTGVSQNPRHKITKRGQNVTFRCDPISEHNRLYWYRQTLGQGPEFLTYFQNEAQLEKSRLLSDRFSAERPKGSFSTLEIQRTEQGDSAMYLCASSLMDRTTHFGPGTRLTVT.

This clonotype was counted at least ten times. The J gene is TRBJ1-2, the V gene TRBV6-4; D is possibly TRBD1 (5 bases). The germline gives CDR1 MRHNA, CDR2 SNTAGT. The CDR3 is made up of 12 amino acids. V was trimmed by 3 bases and J by 8 bases, leaving 10 bases between them. CDR3 sequence: CASSEAGRGYTF. CDR3 DNA sequence: TGTGCCAGCAGTGAGGCAGGGAGGGGCTACACCTTC.

Regarding this clonotype: A junction end diverges from the germline sequence, so it may reflect a read error. The chain joins TRBV2 to TRBJ2-7; 7 bases line up with TRBD2. The germline CDR1 and CDR2 sequences are SNHLY and FYNNEI. CDR3 length: 12 amino acids. The CDR3 DNA reads as TGCGCCAACATTTTGGGGACTACCGAGCAGTACTTC. Amino acid sequence: CANILGTTEQYF.

The chain has TRBV10-3 and TRBJ2-7; D is unclear. This CDR3 comprises 11 residues. CDR1 is ENHRY and CDR2 is SYGVKD in the germline V gene. Written as DNA, the CDR3 is TGTGAGGTTTGGAGTTCCTACGAGCAGTACTTC. Its protein product is CEVWSSYEQYF.